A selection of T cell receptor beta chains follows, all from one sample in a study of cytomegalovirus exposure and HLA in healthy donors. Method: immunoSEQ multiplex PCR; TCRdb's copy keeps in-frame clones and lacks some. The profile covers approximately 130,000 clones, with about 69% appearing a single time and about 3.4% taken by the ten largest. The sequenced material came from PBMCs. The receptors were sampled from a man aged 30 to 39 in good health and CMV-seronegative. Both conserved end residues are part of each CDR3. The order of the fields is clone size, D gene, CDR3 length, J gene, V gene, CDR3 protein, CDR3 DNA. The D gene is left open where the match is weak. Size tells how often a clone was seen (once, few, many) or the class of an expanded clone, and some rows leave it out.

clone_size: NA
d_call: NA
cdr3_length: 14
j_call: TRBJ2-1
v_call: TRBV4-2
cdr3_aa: CASSQVGDWNEQFF
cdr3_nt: TGTGCCAGCAGCCAAGTCGGGGATTGGAATGAGCAGTTCTTC

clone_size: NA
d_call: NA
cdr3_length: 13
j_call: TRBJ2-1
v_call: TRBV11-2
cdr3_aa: CASSLGTNNEQFF
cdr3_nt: TGTGCCAGCAGCTTAGGGACTAACAATGAGCAGTTCTTC

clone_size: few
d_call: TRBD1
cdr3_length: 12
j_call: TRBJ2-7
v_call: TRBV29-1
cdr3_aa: CSVDGTGDEQYF
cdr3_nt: TGCAGCGTTGATGGGACAGGGGACGAGCAGTACTTC

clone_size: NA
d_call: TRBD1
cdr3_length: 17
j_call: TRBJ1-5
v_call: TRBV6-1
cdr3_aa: CASSDQFLGQGRQPQHF
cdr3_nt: TGTGCCAGCAGTGATCAATTTCTTGGACAGGGCAGGCAGCCCCAGCATTTT

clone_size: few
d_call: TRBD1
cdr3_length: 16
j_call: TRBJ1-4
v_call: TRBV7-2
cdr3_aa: CASSSFPDRGGEKLFF
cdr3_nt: TGTGCCAGCAGCTCCTTCCCGGACAGGGGAGGTGAAAAACTGTTTTTT

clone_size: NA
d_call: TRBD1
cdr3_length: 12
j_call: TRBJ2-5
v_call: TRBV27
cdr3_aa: CASRTGVETQYF
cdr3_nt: TGTGCCAGCAGAACAGGGGTAGAGACCCAGTACTTC

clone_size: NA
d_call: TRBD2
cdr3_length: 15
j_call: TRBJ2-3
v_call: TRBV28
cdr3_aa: CASSFSLAGTDTQYF
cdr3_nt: TGTGCCAGCAGTTTCAGTCTAGCGGGTACGGATACGCAGTATTTT

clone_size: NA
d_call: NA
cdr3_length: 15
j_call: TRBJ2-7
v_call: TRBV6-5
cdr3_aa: CASSYSPRGLHEQYF
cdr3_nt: TGTGCCAGCAGTTACTCTCCTCGGGGTCTGCACGAGCAGTACTTC

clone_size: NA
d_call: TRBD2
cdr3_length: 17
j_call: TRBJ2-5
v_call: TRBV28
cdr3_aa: CASRPGTSGMRQETQYF
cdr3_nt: TGTGCCAGCAGACCCGGGACTAGCGGGATGCGCCAAGAGACCCAGTACTTC

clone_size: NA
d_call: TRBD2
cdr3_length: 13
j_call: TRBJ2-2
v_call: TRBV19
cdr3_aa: CASSGSGRGELFF
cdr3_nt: TGTGCCAGTTCCGGTAGCGGGAGAGGGGAGCTGTTTTTT

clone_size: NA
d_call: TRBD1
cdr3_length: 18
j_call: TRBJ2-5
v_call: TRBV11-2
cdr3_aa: CASSRKWLSQGAQETQYF
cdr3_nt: TGTGCCAGCAGCCGAAAATGGTTGTCTCAGGGGGCCCAAGAGACCCAGTACTTC

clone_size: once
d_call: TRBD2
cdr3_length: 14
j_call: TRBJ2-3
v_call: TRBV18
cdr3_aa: CASSLGLAGDTQYF
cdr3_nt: TGTGCCAGCTCACTGGGACTAGCGGGAGATACGCAGTATTTT

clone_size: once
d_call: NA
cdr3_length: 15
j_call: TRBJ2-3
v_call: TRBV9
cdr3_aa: CASSVEGGSTDTQYF
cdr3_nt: TGTGCCAGCAGCGTGGAGGGAGGCTCCACAGATACGCAGTATTTT

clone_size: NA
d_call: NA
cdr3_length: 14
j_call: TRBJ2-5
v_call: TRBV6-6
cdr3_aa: CASSSLATQETQYF
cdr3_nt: TGTGCCAGCAGTTCATTAGCGACTCAAGAGACCCAGTACTTC

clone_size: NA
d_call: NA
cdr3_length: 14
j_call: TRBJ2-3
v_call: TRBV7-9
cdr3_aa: CASSLGRGPDTQYF
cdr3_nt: TGTGCCAGCAGCTTAGGGCGGGGACCAGATACGCAGTATTTT

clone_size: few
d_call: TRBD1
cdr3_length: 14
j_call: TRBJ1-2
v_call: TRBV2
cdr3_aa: CASTPGQGNYGYTF
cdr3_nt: TGTGCCTCAACACCGGGACAGGGTAACTATGGCTACACCTTC

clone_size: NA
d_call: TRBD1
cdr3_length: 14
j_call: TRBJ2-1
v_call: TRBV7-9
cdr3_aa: CASSRDRSYNEQFF
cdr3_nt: TGTGCCAGCAGCCGGGACAGGTCCTACAATGAGCAGTTCTTC

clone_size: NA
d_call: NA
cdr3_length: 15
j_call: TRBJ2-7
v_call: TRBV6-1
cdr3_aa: CASSEGGGTSYEQYF
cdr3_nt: TGTGCCAGCAGTGAAGGGGGCGGGACTTCCTACGAGCAGTACTTC

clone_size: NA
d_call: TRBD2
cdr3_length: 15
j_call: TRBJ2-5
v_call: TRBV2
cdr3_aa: CASSERLAGRGTQYF
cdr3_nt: TGTGCCAGCAGTGAACGGCTAGCGGGGAGGGGGACCCAGTACTTC

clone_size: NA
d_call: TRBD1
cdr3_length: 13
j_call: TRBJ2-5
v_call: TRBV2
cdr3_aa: CASIRTGGETQYF
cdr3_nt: TGTGCCAGCATAAGGACAGGGGGCGAGACCCAGTACTTC

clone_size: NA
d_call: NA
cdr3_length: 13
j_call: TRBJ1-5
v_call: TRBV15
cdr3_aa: CATSRDTHQPQHF
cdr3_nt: TGTGCCACCAGCCGGGACACTCATCAGCCCCAGCATTTT

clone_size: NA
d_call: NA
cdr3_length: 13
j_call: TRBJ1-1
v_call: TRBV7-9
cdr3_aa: CASSLVLSTEAFF
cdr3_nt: TGTGCCAGCAGCTTAGTTCTCTCCACTGAAGCTTTCTTT

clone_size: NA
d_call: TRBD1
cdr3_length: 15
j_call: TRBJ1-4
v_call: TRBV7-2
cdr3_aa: CASSITGQGNEKLFF
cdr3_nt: TGTGCCAGCAGCATAACCGGACAGGGGAATGAAAAACTGTTTTTT

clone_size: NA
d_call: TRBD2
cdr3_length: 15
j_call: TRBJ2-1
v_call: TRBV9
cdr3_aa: CASSPLAGDYNEQFF
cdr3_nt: TGTGCCAGCAGCCCCCTAGCGGGGGACTACAATGAGCAGTTCTTC

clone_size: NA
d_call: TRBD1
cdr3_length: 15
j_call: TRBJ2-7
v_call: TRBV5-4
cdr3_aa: CASSRTGTGLFEQYF
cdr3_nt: TGTGCCAGCAGCAGAACCGGGACAGGGCTCTTTGAGCAGTACTTC

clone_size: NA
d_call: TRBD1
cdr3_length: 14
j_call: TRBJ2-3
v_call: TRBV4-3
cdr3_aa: CASSPWTGADTQYF
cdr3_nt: TGCGCCAGCAGCCCTTGGACAGGGGCAGATACGCAGTATTTT

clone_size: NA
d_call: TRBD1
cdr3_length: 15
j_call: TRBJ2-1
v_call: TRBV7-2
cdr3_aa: CASSLEWTGEIWQFF
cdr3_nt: TGTGCCAGCAGCTTAGAGTGGACAGGGGAGATCTGGCAGTTCTTC

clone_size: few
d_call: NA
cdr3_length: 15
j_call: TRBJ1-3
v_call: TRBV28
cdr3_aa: CASSLGGGSGNTIYF
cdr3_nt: TGTGCCAGCAGTTTAGGGGGCGGCTCTGGAAACACCATATATTTT

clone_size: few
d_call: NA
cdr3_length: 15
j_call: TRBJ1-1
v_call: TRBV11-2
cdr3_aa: CASSPSGRARTEAFF
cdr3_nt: TGTGCCAGCAGCCCTTCGGGCAGGGCGAGGACTGAAGCTTTCTTT

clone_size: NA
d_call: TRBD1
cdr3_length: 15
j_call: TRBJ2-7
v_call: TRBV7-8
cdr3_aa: CASSFTGGNLYEQYF
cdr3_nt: TGTGCCAGCAGCTTCACAGGGGGCAACTTATACGAGCAGTACTTC

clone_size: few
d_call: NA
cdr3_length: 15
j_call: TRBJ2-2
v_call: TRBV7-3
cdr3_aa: CASSSDRRGTGELFF
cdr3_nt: TGTGCCAGCAGCTCGGACCGAAGGGGGACCGGGGAGCTGTTTTTT

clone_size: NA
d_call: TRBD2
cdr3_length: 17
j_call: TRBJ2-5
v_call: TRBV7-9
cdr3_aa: CASSFGLAGGTQETQYF
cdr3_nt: TGTGCCAGCAGCTTCGGACTAGCGGGAGGAACCCAAGAGACCCAGTACTTC

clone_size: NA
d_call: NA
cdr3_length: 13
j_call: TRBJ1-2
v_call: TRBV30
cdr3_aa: CAWSDGSNYGYTF
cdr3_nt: TGTGCCTGGAGCGACGGGTCTAACTATGGCTACACCTTC

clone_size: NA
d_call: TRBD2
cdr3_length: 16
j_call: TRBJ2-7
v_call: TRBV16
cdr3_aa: CASSQGASGNSYEQYF
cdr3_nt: TGTGCCAGCAGCCAAGGAGCTAGCGGGAACTCCTACGAGCAGTACTTC

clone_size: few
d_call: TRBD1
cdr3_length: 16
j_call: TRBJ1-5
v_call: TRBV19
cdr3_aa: CASSQTQTGTRQPQHF
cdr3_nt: TGTGCCAGTAGTCAAACTCAGACAGGGACGCGACAGCCCCAGCATTTT

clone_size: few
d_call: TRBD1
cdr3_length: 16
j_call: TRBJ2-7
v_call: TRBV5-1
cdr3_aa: CASSLSGTDSSYEQYF
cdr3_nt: TGCGCCAGCAGCTTATCCGGGACAGATAGCTCCTACGAGCAGTACTTC

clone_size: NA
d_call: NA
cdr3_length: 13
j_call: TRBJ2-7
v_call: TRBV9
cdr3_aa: CASSPSAAYEQYF
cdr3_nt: TGTGCCAGCAGCCCGAGCGCCGCCTACGAGCAGTACTTC

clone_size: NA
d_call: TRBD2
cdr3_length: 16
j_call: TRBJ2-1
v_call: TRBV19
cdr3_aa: CASSTGSGRGYNEQFF
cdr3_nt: TGTGCCAGTAGTACCGGCAGCGGGAGAGGCTACAATGAGCAGTTCTTC

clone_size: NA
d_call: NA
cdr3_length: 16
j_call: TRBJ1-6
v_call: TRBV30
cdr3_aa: CAWNATQIKTNSPLHF
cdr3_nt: TGTGCCTGGAATGCGACCCAAATAAAGACAAATTCACCCCTCCACTTT

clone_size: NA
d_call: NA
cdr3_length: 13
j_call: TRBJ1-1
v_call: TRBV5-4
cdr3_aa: CASSFTGGTEAFF
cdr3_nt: TGTGCCAGCAGCTTCACGGGTGGCACTGAAGCTTTCTTT

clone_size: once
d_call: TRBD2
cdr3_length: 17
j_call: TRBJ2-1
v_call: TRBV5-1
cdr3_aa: CASSLAFGGDSYNEQFF
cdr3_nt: TGCGCCAGCAGCCTAGCTTTTGGGGGGGACTCCTACAATGAGCAGTTCTTC

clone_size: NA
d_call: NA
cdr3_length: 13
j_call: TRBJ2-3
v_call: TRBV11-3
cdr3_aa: CASSLAGGDTQYF
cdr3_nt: TGTGCCAGCAGCTTAGCAGGAGGGGATACGCAGTATTTT

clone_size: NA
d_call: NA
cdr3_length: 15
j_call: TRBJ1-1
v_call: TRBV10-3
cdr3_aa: CATTLDSRVNTEAFF
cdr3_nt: TGTGCCACCACTCTGGACAGCCGAGTGAACACTGAAGCTTTCTTT

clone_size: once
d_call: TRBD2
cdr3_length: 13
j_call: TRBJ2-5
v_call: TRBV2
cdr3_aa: CASSAGGGETQYF
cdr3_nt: TGTGCCAGCAGTGCGGGGGGAGGAGAGACCCAGTACTTC

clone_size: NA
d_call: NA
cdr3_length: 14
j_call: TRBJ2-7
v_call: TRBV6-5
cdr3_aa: CASSYSGEAYEQYF
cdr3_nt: TGTGCCAGCAGTTACTCGGGAGAGGCCTACGAGCAGTACTTC

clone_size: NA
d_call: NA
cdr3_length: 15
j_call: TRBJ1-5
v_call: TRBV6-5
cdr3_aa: CASRQQQVSNQPQHF
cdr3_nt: TGTGCCAGCAGACAACAGCAAGTCTCCAATCAGCCCCAGCATTTT

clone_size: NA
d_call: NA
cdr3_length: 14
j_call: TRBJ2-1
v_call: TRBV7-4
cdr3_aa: CASSLSCPNNEQFF
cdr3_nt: TGTGCCAGCAGCTTATCTTGCCCTAACAATGAGCAGTTCTTC

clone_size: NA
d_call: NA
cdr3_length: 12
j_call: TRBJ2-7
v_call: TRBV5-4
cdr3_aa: CASSLTDHEQYF
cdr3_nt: TGTGCCAGCAGCTTGACAGACCACGAGCAGTACTTC

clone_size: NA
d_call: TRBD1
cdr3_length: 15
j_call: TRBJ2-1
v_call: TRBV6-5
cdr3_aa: CASNSGTGVYNEQFF
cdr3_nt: TGTGCCAGCAACTCCGGGACAGGGGTCTACAATGAGCAGTTCTTC